The sequence of this TCR beta chain was determined in a study of persistence of HIV-infected CD4 T cells. Sequencing used immunoSEQ version 4 in survey mode. This table comes from immunoSEQ multiplex PCR, and its TCRdb copy is limited to in-frame clones, with some not included. This sample has about 28,000 clones, with approximately 82% found just once. Study-level points and caveats: TCRbeta richness was lower in CMV- and Gag-responding cells than in anti-CD3/anti-CD28-responding cells. Antigen-responding cells were enriched for degenerate expanded CDR3beta sequences.

This clone has just a few counts. Antigen unknown. CDR3 length: 13 residues. CDR1 and CDR2 (germline): LNHDA, SQIVND (reference sequence). V was pared by 3 bases and J by 7 bases, with 9 bases between. The stimulus was lysate of CMV-infected fibroblasts, 10 ug/mL. CD40L-negative CD69-negative CD45RO-high memory CD4+ T cells were sorted as populations depleted of antigen-responding cells. Plasma HIV-1 RNA stayed below 50 copies/mL for at least 4 years. This clonotype was sampled from an adult man with HIV who was CMV-seropositive. The chain combines TRBV19 with TRBJ2-2; D is undetermined. The material sequenced was CD4+ T cells sorted from PBMCs after roughly 19-hour stimulation, taken from a patient who received antiretroviral therapy. This CDR3 is CASSMGGSGELFF. CDR3 DNA sequence: TGTGCCAGTAGTATGGGCGGCAGCGGGGAGCTGTTTTTT.